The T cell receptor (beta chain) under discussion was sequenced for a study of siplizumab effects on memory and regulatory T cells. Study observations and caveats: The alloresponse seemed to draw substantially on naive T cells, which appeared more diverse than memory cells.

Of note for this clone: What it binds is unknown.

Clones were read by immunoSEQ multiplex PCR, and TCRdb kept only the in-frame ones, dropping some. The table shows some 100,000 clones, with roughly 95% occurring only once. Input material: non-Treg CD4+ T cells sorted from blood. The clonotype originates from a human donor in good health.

CDR3 nucleotide sequence: TGTGCCAGCAGCCCCGCCGGGACCCACAGCAAGATCGAGCAGTACTTC. It yields the protein CASSPAGTHSKIEQYF. The chain couples TRBV7-6 to TRBJ2-7; D might be TRBD1 or TRBD2, each matching 5 bases. Germline CDR1 and CDR2: SGHVS and FNYEAQ. V lost 5 bases to trimming and J lost 6 bases, with 23 bases between them. The CDR3 loop spans 16 amino acids.